This T cell receptor beta chain was recovered during a study of blood T cells in healthy people across ages. The wider study: Per two T cells, template switching captured roughly one barcoded beta molecule.

Through a sample-barcoded 5' primer and a J-beta primer mix, a second PCR was run for about 6 to 11 cycles. Using its own MiXCR run on the 5' RACE reads, TCRdb lists one record per CDR3 protein. The sample consists of 800,000 or so distinct CDR3 sequences, 25% of them appearing once. These data were also reused for a study on T cells of mothers and their children. As that report states: Barcodes for each sample and 2-4 random nucleotides were added by the M1S primer used in the second PCR.

The receptor was derived from a boy between 10 and 17 years old in good health. Sequencing was done on a sample of blood.

In DNA form, the CDR3 reads TGTGCCAGCAGGACGGGGACGAGTGGCTCCTACGAGCAGTACTTC. The encoded protein is CASRTGTSGSYEQYF. The chain uses TRBV28 and TRBJ2-7; possibly TRBD1 or TRBD2 for D (5 bases each). This CDR3 has 15 amino acids. Trimming cost V 6 bases and J 0 bases, with 15 bases left between them. Germline-derived CDR1 and CDR2 are MDHEN and SYDVKM. Combining the CDR3 with reference TRBV28 and TRBJ2-7 gives the whole variable domain DVKVTQSSRYLVKRTGEKVFLECVQDMDHENMFWYRQDPGLGLRLIYFSYDVKMKEKGDIPEGYSVSREKKERFSLILESASTNQTSMYLCASRTGTSGSYEQYFGPGTRLTVT.